The 16 T cell receptor beta chains below come from one sample, sequenced in a study of chemoradiotherapy in HPV16-positive cancers. Clones were read by immunoSEQ multiplex PCR, and TCRdb kept only the in-frame ones, dropping some. The sample includes approximately 3,100 clones, approximately 91% of them seen just once. Specimen: tumor tissue, collected from a patient who underwent chemoradiotherapy. The receptors derive from a human donor with HPV-associated anogenital cancer.

The rearrangement joins TRBV28 to TRBJ2-7; TRBD2 aligns across 8 bases. This CDR3 region has 15 residues. Trimming took 5 bases from V and 2 from J; bases not matched to a gene: 8. The germline gives CDR1 MDHEN, CDR2 SYDVKM. CDR3 sequence (DNA): TGTGCCAGCAGTCGTCCCCGTAGCGGGGCCTACGAGCAGTACTTC. Translation gives CASSRPRSGAYEQYF. The full variable domain, rest sourced from reference TRBV28 and TRBJ2-7, is DVKVTQSSRYLVKRTGEKVFLECVQDMDHENMFWYRQDPGLGLRLIYFSYDVKMKEKGDIPEGYSVSREKKERFSLILESASTNQTSMYLCASSRPRSGAYEQYFGPGTRLTVT.

This clone was observed a few times. V is TRBV2 and J is TRBJ2-2, with no clear D. The germline V gene has CDR1 SNHLY and CDR2 FYNNEI. This CDR3 has 15 residues. The V and J ends lost 1 base and 4 bases respectively, with 10 bases between them. The CDR3 region is CASSEEAVLTGELFF. In DNA form, the CDR3 reads TGTGCCAGCAGTGAAGAGGCAGTTCTCACCGGGGAGCTGTTTTTT.

This clone showed up just a few times. The chain uses TRBV30 and TRBJ1-1; possible D gene TRBD1, 5 bases. The CDR3 spans 13 residues. From germline, CDR1 is GTSNPN and CDR2 SVGIG (reference sequence). The V and J ends lost 8 bases and 8 bases respectively, with 21 bases between them. The CDR3 coding sequence is TGTGCCGGACATGGGACTTGGGGATGGGAAGCTTTCTTT. Translation gives CAGHGTWGWEAFF.

The genes are TRBV11-2 and TRBJ2-7; 7 nucleotides agree with TRBD1. CDR1 is SGHAT and CDR2 is FQNNGV in the germline V gene. This CDR3 contains 15 residues. V shed 6 bases, J shed 0 bases, and the junction held 8 bases outside the gene matches. CDR3 nucleotide sequence: TGTGCCAGCAGGGAGGAACAGGGGCGCTCCTACGAGCAGTACTTC. This gives the protein CASREEQGRSYEQYF.

The chain joins TRBV6-1 to TRBJ2-7; D is perhaps TRBD2 (5 bases). Per the germline V gene, CDR1 is MNHNS and CDR2 is SASEGT. The length of the CDR3 is 15 residues. The V end was cut by 7 bases, the J end by 3 bases, with 19 bases between. CDR3 sequence (DNA): TGTGCCAGCACTCAGAGTTCAAGCGGAGACTACGAGCAGTACTTC. Its translation is CASTQSSSGDYEQYF.

The rearrangement joins TRBV19 to TRBJ1-1, with D tentatively TRBD1 (5 bases). The V end lost 3 bases, the J end lost 4 bases, and 9 bases lay between the germline ends. The V gene's germline CDR1 is LNHDA and CDR2 SQIVND (reference sequence). The CDR3 length is 13 residues. The chain's CDR3 is CASSMDIGTEAFF. As DNA, the CDR3 is TGTGCCAGTAGTATGGACATCGGCACTGAAGCTTTCTTT. Looking up the rest from reference TRBV19 and TRBJ1-1 gives the full variable domain: DGGITQSPKYLFRKEGQNVTLSCEQNLNHDAMYWYRQDPGQGLRLIYYSQIVNDFQKGDIAEGYSVSREKKESFPLTVTSAQKNPTAFYLCASSMDIGTEAFFGQGTRLTVV.

The rearrangement links TRBV6-5 to TRBJ1-2; no definite D call. V gave up 0 bases and J gave up 8 bases, with 10 bases separating them. This CDR3 region has 13 residues. Looked up from germline, CDR1 is MNHEY and CDR2 is SVGAGI. DNA for the CDR3: TGTGCCAGCAGTTACTCTGTCTCTGGGGGCTACACCTTC. The encoded protein is CASSYSVSGGYTF.

The chain employs TRBV15 and TRBJ1-1, with D unresolved. Germline CDR1 reads LNHNV; CDR2 reads YYDKDF (reference sequence). Trimming left V 3 bases short and J 1 base short, with 9 bases between. CDR3 length equals 14 residues. The chain's CDR3 is CATSRATWNTEAFF. The CDR3 DNA sequence: TGTGCCACCAGCAGGGCCACGTGGAACACTGAAGCTTTCTTT.

V gene TRBV5-1 combines with J gene TRBJ1-1; 7 bases are shared with TRBD1. The ends lost 5 bases at V and 1 base at J; junction bases unmatched: 8. From germline, CDR1 is SGHRS and CDR2 YFSETQ. This CDR3 comprises 15 residues. The CDR3 loop is CASRTGLGGNTEAFF. The CDR3 DNA reads as TGCGCCAGCAGGACAGGGTTGGGTGGGAACACTGAAGCTTTCTTT.

The V and J genes are TRBV5-1 and TRBJ2-3, with D perhaps TRBD1 (6 bases). This CDR3 contains 14 residues. The germline V gene has CDR1 SGHRS and CDR2 YFSETQ. With 5 bases removed from V and 2 bases from J, the gap between germline ends came to 12 bases. CDR3 nucleotides: TGCGCCAGCAGACTGCAGGGGTCCACAGATACGCAGTATTTT. It is translated as CASRLQGSTDTQYF. Together with reference TRBV5-1 and TRBJ2-3, the CDR3 gives the full variable domain: KAGVTQTPRYLIKTRGQQVTLSCSPISGHRSVSWYQQTPGQGLQFLFEYFSETQRNKGNFPGRFSGRQFSNSRSEMNVSTLELGDSALYLCASRLQGSTDTQYFGPGTRLTVL.

The CDR3 coding sequence is TGTGCCAGCAGTTTGGGGGGCGCGGCTTTCTTT. Protein: CASSLGGAAFF. J is TRBJ1-1 and V is TRBV6-5; D is possibly TRBD1 (6 bases). The CDR3 sequence is 11 residues long. Germline V gene sequence: CDR1 MNHEY, CDR2 SVGAGI. Trimming left V 4 bases short and J 11 bases short, with 11 bases between.

This clone was observed a few times. The chain is built from TRBV5-6 and TRBJ2-1, with D unresolved. The CDR3 contains 11 residues. Between the trimmed V and J ends, which lost 0 bases and 13 bases, there was a span of 8 bases. Germline lookup yields CDR1 SGHDT and CDR2 YYEEEE. The CDR3 sequence is CASSLDATQFF. The CDR3 DNA is TGTGCCAGCAGCTTGGATGCGACTCAGTTCTTC.

This clone was seen once. The rearrangement uses TRBV7-4 and TRBJ2-7; TRBD2 matches 7 bases. V was clipped by 6 bases and J by 6 bases; unmatched bases: 11. CDR1 SGHVT and CDR2 SQSDAQ come from the germline V gene. This CDR3 has 14 amino acids. The CDR3 loop is CASSTGGDLGEQYF. The CDR3 DNA is TGTGCCAGCAGTACGGGGGGTGACCTGGGCGAGCAGTACTTC.

This rearrangement joins TRBV11-2 to TRBJ2-2; no reliable D call. This CDR3 comprises 14 residues. Germline V gives CDR1 SGHAT, CDR2 FQNNGV. The ends were cut back, 8 bases at V and 8 bases at J, with 18 bases in the middle. The CDR3 is CASARPPGGGELFF. The CDR3 region has the DNA TGTGCCAGCGCTCGGCCCCCCGGTGGGGGGGAGCTGTTTTTT.

V is TRBV11-3 and J is TRBJ2-7; no clear D gene. The germline V gene has CDR1 SGHNT and CDR2 YENEEA. V shed 4 bases and J shed 1 base, with 11 bases lying between them. The CDR3 is 14 amino acids. In DNA, the CDR3 is TGTGCCAGCAGCTCCCTGGACGGTTCCTACGAGCAGTACTTC. It encodes CASSSLDGSYEQYF.

V and J are TRBV5-6 and TRBJ1-1; D gene uncertain. CDR3 length: 13 residues. Germline V CDR1 and CDR2: SGHDT, YYEEEE. Trimming left V 9 bases short and J 0 bases short, with 12 bases between. The DNA of the CDR3 is TGTGCCACACGGCGATGGTTGAACACTGAAGCTTTCTTT. Amino acids: CATRRWLNTEAFF. The variable domain in full, with the rest retrieved from reference TRBV5-6 and TRBJ1-1, is DAGVTQSPTHLIKTRGQQVTLRCSPKSGHDTVSWYQQALGQGPQFIFQYYEEEERQRGNFPDRFSGHQFPNYSSELNVNALLLGDSALYLCATRRWLNTEAFFGQGTRLTVV.